These T cell receptor beta chains were read from a single sample in a study of T cells in Graves' hyperthyroidism and ophthalmopathy. TCRdb reprocessed the multiplex PCR reads with MiXCR, giving one entry per CDR3 protein. The table has a few hundred thousand distinct CDR3 sequences, approximately 14% seen once. The source material was blood. The receptors shown here come from a woman under 30 with Graves' hyperthyroidism. Each CDR3 is given with its conserved first and last residue. The D gene is left open where the match is weak. Clone size is not always given. Where it is, it says once, few, many or a class for expanded clones.

d_call: -; clone_size: many; j_call: TRBJ1-2; v_call: TRBV24-1; cdr3_length: 14; cdr3_nt: TGTGCCACCAGTGCCCCGGGACAAAACTATGGCTACACCTTC; cdr3_aa: CATSAPGQNYGYTF
d_call: -; clone_size: many; j_call: TRBJ2-1; v_call: TRBV29-1; cdr3_length: 14; cdr3_nt: TGCAGCGTTCGGGAGTTAGGTGCCTACAATGAGCAGTTCTTC; cdr3_aa: CSVRELGAYNEQFF
d_call: TRBD2; clone_size: once; j_call: TRBJ2-1; v_call: TRBV11-1; cdr3_length: 16; cdr3_nt: TGTGCCAGCAGCTTAAGGTCTAGCGGGGTCAACAATGAGCAGTTCTTC; cdr3_aa: CASSLRSSGVNNEQFF
d_call: TRBD2; clone_size: many; j_call: TRBJ2-3; v_call: TRBV28; cdr3_length: 18; cdr3_nt: TGTGCCAGCAGTTTGTTTCTTGGGACTAGCGGGAGCACAGATACGCAGTATTTT; cdr3_aa: CASSLFLGTSGSTDTQYF
d_call: TRBD1; clone_size: many; j_call: TRBJ1-4; v_call: TRBV5-1; cdr3_length: 14; cdr3_nt: TGCGCCAGCAGCTCAGGGACAGGGGATGAAAAACTGTTTTTT; cdr3_aa: CASSSGTGDEKLFF
d_call: -; clone_size: -; j_call: TRBJ1-4; v_call: TRBV19; cdr3_length: 15; cdr3_nt: TGTGCCAGTAGTCTGGAGGGGCAGCGAAATGAAAAACTGTTTTTT; cdr3_aa: CASSLEGQRNEKLFF
d_call: -; clone_size: many; j_call: TRBJ2-7; v_call: TRBV6-1; cdr3_length: 15; cdr3_nt: TGTGCCAGCAATCAAGACCCGGCGGCGCTCTACGAGCAGTACTTC; cdr3_aa: CASNQDPAALYEQYF
d_call: TRBD2; clone_size: many; j_call: TRBJ2-2; v_call: TRBV6-1; cdr3_length: 16; cdr3_nt: TGTGCCAGCAGTGAGGGTAGCGGGAGGGCCACCGGGGAGCTGTTTTTT; cdr3_aa: CASSEGSGRATGELFF
d_call: TRBD2; clone_size: -; j_call: TRBJ2-1; v_call: TRBV7-9; cdr3_length: 16; cdr3_nt: TGTGCCAGCAGCCCTACACTAGCGGCGAGCTACAATGAGCAGTTCTTC; cdr3_aa: CASSPTLAASYNEQFF
d_call: -; clone_size: -; j_call: TRBJ2-5; v_call: TRBV7-2; cdr3_length: 16; cdr3_nt: TGTGCCAGCAGCTTACGTGGGGTTAGCGGTCAAGAGACCCAGTACTTC; cdr3_aa: CASSLRGVSGQETQYF
d_call: -; clone_size: -; j_call: TRBJ2-3; v_call: TRBV20-1; cdr3_length: 11; cdr3_nt: TGCAGTGCTAAGTCTTCCGATACGCAGTATTTT; cdr3_aa: CSAKSSDTQYF
d_call: -; clone_size: many; j_call: TRBJ1-6; v_call: TRBV27; cdr3_length: 14; cdr3_nt: TGTGCCAGCAGTTTAAGGGTTAATAATTCACCCCTCCACTTT; cdr3_aa: CASSLRVNNSPLHF
d_call: TRBD1; clone_size: few; j_call: TRBJ2-7; v_call: TRBV6-5; cdr3_length: 16; cdr3_nt: TGTGCCAGCAGTTACTCTTCGGGACAGGGGTTCAACGAGCAGTACTTC; cdr3_aa: CASSYSSGQGFNEQYF
d_call: TRBD1; clone_size: many; j_call: TRBJ1-2; v_call: TRBV11-1; cdr3_length: 15; cdr3_nt: TGTGCCAGCAGCCCAATTCCTTCAGGGGGAAATGGCTACACCTTC; cdr3_aa: CASSPIPSGGNGYTF
d_call: TRBD1; clone_size: many; j_call: TRBJ2-7; v_call: TRBV7-2; cdr3_length: 15; cdr3_nt: TGTGCCAGCAGCTTCGAGGGGGCAGCCTCCTACGAGCAGTACTTC; cdr3_aa: CASSFEGAASYEQYF
d_call: TRBD1; clone_size: many; j_call: TRBJ2-7; v_call: TRBV30; cdr3_length: 13; cdr3_nt: TGTGCCTGGAGTACAGGGGGCGGGTACGAGCAGTACTTC; cdr3_aa: CAWSTGGGYEQYF
d_call: -; clone_size: few; j_call: TRBJ2-1; v_call: TRBV10-1; cdr3_length: 18; cdr3_nt: TGCGCCAGCAGTGAGTCGGGTACGATTCTTTGGGGAGACAATGAGCAGTTCTTC; cdr3_aa: CASSESGTILWGDNEQFF
d_call: -; clone_size: many; j_call: TRBJ1-1; v_call: TRBV5-1; cdr3_length: 15; cdr3_nt: TGCGCCAGCAGCTCGTGGCAGCGGGGGTGGGCTGAAGCTTTCTTT; cdr3_aa: CASSSWQRGWAEAFF
d_call: TRBD1; clone_size: many; j_call: TRBJ1-4; v_call: TRBV7-9; cdr3_length: 14; cdr3_nt: TGCGCCAGCAGCCCGGGACAGGGAGGTGAAAAACTGTTTTTT; cdr3_aa: CASSPGQGGEKLFF
d_call: TRBD2; clone_size: -; j_call: TRBJ2-1; v_call: TRBV5-4; cdr3_length: 15; cdr3_nt: TGTGCCAGCAGCGGGGGACTAGCGGGATTCGCTGAGCAGTTCTTC; cdr3_aa: CASSGGLAGFAEQFF
d_call: -; clone_size: -; j_call: TRBJ2-3; v_call: TRBV7-8; cdr3_length: 16; cdr3_nt: TGTGCCAGCAGCACTACTAACCTCGAGAGGGCAGATACGCAGTATTTT; cdr3_aa: CASSTTNLERADTQYF
d_call: -; clone_size: few; j_call: TRBJ2-1; v_call: TRBV5-4; cdr3_length: 17; cdr3_nt: TGTGCCAGCAGCGACACAAGTCGGGACCTAACCCTCAATGAGCAGTTCTTC; cdr3_aa: CASSDTSRDLTLNEQFF
d_call: TRBD1; clone_size: -; j_call: TRBJ2-3; v_call: TRBV29-1; cdr3_length: 16; cdr3_nt: TGCAGCGTTGAATATAGGGGGCTCTTCTTACCGGATACGCAGTATTTT; cdr3_aa: CSVEYRGLFLPDTQYF
d_call: TRBD1; clone_size: few; j_call: TRBJ1-1; v_call: TRBV20-1; cdr3_length: 14; cdr3_nt: TGCAGTGCTAGTGTACAGGGGGCGAACACTGAAGCTTTCTTT; cdr3_aa: CSASVQGANTEAFF
d_call: TRBD2; clone_size: many; j_call: TRBJ2-1; v_call: TRBV7-3; cdr3_length: 20; cdr3_nt: TGTGCCAGCAGCCCCGCGGTGGCTAGCGGGATCGGGAAAGTATACAATGAGCAGTTCTTC; cdr3_aa: CASSPAVASGIGKVYNEQFF
d_call: -; clone_size: many; j_call: TRBJ2-7; v_call: TRBV6-5; cdr3_length: 15; cdr3_nt: TGTGCCAGCAGTTACTCAGGCACCAGAACCTACGAGCAGTACTTC; cdr3_aa: CASSYSGTRTYEQYF
d_call: -; clone_size: many; j_call: TRBJ2-1; v_call: TRBV28; cdr3_length: 16; cdr3_nt: TGTGCCAGCAGCGAGAGGGGGAGGGCTAAACCCAATGAGCAGTTCTTC; cdr3_aa: CASSERGRAKPNEQFF
d_call: TRBD2; clone_size: -; j_call: TRBJ2-7; v_call: TRBV20-1; cdr3_length: 14; cdr3_nt: TGCAGTGCAGACGAGGGACTAGTCTCCTACGAGCAGTACTTC; cdr3_aa: CSADEGLVSYEQYF